This entry lists 4 T cell receptor beta chains sequenced from one sample in a study of blood T cell repertoires in COVID-19 (dated by TCRdb to 2018 to 2021). Receptor amplification or capture employed the immunoSEQ multiplex PCR assay. Held by TCRdb, this immuneACCESS table contains in-frame sequences only and omits some clones. Under half of the omission traces to an unresolved V gene where checked; the cause of the rest is unknown. A total of 150,000 to 200,000 clones appear in this sample, about 82% of them only once. In total, the top ten clones hold 0.95% of the sample. Sequenced input: peripheral blood. The origin of the receptors is a man between 60 and 75 years old with COVID-19, enrolled during active disease.

This rearrangement joins TRBV28 to TRBJ1-2; maybe TRBD1 (6 bases). The CDR3 is made up of 12 amino acids. Germline assignment: CDR1 MDHEN and CDR2 SYDVKM. Between the trimmed V and J ends, which lost 7 bases and 5 bases, there was a span of 11 bases. CDR3 amino acids: CASKGQFYGYTF. DNA for the CDR3: TGTGCCAGCAAAGGACAGTTTTATGGCTACACCTTC.

This chain links TRBV28 with TRBJ2-3; D remains unclear. Per germline, CDR1 MDHEN and CDR2 SYDVKM. The V and J ends lost 5 bases and 4 bases respectively, with 13 bases between them. The CDR3 contains 14 residues. The CDR3 DNA sequence: TGTGCCAGCAGTCGGGTAGCTGTACCAGATACGCAGTATTTT. Its translation is CASSRVAVPDTQYF.

The V call is TRBV5-1, the J call TRBJ1-6; D unclear. The CDR3 has 15 amino acids. The ends were cut back, 4 bases at V and 11 bases at J, with 19 bases in the middle. Germline assignment: CDR1 SGHRS and CDR2 YFSETQ. CDR3 sequence reads: CASSLNSGGRAPLHF. The CDR3 DNA follows: TGCGCCAGCAGCCTAAACAGCGGAGGTCGGGCACCCCTCCACTTT.

This chain uses TRBV28 with TRBJ1-5; perhaps TRBD1 as D (6 bases). This CDR3 region has 15 residues. Germline values: CDR1 MDHEN, CDR2 SYDVKM. V lost 6 bases to trimming and J lost 0 bases, with 12 bases between them. The CDR3 loop is CASRRTVNSNQPQHF. CDR3 DNA sequence: TGTGCCAGCAGGAGGACAGTTAATAGCAATCAGCCCCAGCATTTT. Full variable domain (remainder filled in from reference TRBV28 and TRBJ1-5): DVKVTQSSRYLVKRTGEKVFLECVQDMDHENMFWYRQDPGLGLRLIYFSYDVKMKEKGDIPEGYSVSREKKERFSLILESASTNQTSMYLCASRRTVNSNQPQHFGDGTRLSIL.